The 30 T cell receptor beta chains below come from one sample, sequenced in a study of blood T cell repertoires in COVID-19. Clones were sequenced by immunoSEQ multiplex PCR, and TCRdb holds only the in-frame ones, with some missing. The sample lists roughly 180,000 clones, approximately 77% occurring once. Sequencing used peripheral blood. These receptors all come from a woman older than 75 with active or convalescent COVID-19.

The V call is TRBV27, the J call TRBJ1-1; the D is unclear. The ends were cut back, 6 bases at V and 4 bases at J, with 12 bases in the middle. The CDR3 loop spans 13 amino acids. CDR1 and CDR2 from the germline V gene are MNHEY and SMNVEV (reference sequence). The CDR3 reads CASRLSGGTEAFF. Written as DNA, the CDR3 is TGTGCCAGCAGACTCTCGGGTGGCACTGAAGCTTTCTTT.

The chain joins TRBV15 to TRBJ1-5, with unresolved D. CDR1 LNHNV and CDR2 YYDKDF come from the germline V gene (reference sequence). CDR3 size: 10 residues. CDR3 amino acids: CGGVNQPQHF. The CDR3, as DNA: TGTGGCGGTGTGAATCAGCCCCAGCATTTT.

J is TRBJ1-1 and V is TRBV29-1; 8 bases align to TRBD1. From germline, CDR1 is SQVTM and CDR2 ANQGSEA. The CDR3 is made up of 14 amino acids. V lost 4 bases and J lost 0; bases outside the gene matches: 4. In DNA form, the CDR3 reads TGCAGCGTTGGGTCAGGGGGCGTGAACACTGAAGCTTTCTTT. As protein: CSVGSGGVNTEAFF.

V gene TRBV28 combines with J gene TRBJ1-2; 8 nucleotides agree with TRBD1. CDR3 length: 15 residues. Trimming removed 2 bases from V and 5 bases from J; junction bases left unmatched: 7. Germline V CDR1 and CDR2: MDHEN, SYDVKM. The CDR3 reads CASSLGQGFRYGYTF. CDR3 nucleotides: TGTGCCAGCAGTTTAGGACAGGGTTTTAGGTATGGCTACACCTTC.

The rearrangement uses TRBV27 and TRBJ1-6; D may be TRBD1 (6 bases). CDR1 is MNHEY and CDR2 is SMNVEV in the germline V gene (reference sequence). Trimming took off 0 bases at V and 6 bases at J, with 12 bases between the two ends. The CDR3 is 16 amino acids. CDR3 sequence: CASSLSPGAFNSPLHF. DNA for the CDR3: TGTGCCAGCAGTTTATCCCCAGGGGCCTTTAATTCACCCCTCCACTTT.

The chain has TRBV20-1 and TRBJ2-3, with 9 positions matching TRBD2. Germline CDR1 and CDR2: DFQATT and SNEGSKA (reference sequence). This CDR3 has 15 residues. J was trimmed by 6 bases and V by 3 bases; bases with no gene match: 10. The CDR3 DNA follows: TGCAGTGCTAGTAGGCGGGAGGGCCGGTATGATACGCAGTATTTT. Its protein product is CSASRREGRYDTQYF.

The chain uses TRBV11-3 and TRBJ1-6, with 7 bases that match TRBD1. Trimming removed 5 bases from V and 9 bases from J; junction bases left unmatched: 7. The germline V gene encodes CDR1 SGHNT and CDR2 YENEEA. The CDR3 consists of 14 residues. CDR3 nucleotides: TGTGCCAGCAGCCCAGGGGGATGGGTTTCACCCCTCCACTTT. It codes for CASSPGGWVSPLHF.

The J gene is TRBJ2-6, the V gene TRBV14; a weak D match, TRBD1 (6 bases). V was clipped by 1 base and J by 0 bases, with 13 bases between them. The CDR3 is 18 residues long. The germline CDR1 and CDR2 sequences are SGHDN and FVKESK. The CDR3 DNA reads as TGTGCCAGCAGCCAAGGGTGGCAGGGGCTCTCTGGGGCCAACGTCCTGACTTTC. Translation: CASSQGWQGLSGANVLTF.

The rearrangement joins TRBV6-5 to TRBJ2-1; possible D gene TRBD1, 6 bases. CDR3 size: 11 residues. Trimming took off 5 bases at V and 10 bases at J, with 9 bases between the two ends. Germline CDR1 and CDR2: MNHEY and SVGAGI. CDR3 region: CASSRTGEQFF. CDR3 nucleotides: TGTGCCAGCAGTCGCACAGGGGAGCAGTTCTTC.

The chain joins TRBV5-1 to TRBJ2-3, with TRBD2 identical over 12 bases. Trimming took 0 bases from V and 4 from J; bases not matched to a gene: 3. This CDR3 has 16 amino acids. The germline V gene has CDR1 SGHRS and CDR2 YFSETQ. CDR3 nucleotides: TGCGCCAGCAGCTTGGGGCTAGCGGGAGGGCCAGATACGCAGTATTTT. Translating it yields CASSLGLAGGPDTQYF.

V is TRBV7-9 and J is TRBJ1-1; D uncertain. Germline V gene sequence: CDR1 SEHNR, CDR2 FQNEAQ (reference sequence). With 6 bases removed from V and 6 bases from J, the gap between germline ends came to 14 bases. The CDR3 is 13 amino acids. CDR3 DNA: TGTGCCAGCAGTATAGGTGGGGAGCCTGAAGCTTTCTTT. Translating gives CASSIGGEPEAFF.

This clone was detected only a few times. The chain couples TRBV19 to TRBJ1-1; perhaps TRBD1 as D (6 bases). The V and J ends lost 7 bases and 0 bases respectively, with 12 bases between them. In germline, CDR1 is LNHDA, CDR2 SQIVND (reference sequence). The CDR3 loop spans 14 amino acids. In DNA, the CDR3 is TGTGCCAGTACCCTCGGACAGTTGAACACTGAAGCTTTCTTT. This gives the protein CASTLGQLNTEAFF.

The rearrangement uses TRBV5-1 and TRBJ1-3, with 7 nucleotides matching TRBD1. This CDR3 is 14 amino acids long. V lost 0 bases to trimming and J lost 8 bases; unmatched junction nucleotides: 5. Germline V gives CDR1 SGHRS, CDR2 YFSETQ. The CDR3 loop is CASSLAGQGDTIYF. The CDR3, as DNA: TGCGCCAGCAGCTTGGCAGGGCAGGGGGACACCATATATTTT.

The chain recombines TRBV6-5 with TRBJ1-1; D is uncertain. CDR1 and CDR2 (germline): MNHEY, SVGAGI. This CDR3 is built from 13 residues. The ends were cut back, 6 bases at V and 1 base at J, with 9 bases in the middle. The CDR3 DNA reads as TGTGCCAGCAGCCAAGCAGGGAACACTGAAGCTTTCTTT. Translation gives CASSQAGNTEAFF.

CDR3 in amino acids: CASSLPGQVNSPLHF. The CDR3 DNA reads as TGTGCCAGCAGCTTACCGGGACAGGTTAATTCACCCCTCCACTTT. The V call is TRBV5-4, the J call TRBJ1-6; 8 bases align to TRBD1. The CDR3 has 15 residues. CDR1 and CDR2 from the germline V gene are SGHNT and YYREEE (reference sequence). The ends lost 2 bases at V and 6 bases at J; junction bases unmatched: 4.

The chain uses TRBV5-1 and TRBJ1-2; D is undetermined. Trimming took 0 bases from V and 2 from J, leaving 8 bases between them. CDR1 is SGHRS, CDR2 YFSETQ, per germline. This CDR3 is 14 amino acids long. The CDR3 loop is CASSLATENYGYTF. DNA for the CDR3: TGCGCCAGCAGCTTGGCTACGGAGAACTATGGCTACACCTTC.

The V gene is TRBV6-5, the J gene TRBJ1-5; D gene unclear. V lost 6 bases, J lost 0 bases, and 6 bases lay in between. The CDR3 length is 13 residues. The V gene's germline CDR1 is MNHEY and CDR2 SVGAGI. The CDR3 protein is CASSRDSNQPQHF. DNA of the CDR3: TGTGCCAGCAGCCGGGATAGCAATCAGCCCCAGCATTTT.

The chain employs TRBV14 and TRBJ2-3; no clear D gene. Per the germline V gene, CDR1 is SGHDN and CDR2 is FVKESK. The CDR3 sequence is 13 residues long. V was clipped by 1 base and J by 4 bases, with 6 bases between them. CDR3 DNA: TGTGCCAGCAGCCAAGGGCTCGCAGATACGCAGTATTTT. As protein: CASSQGLADTQYF.

The CDR3 region is CASSPSGGLGYGYTF. The CDR3 region has the DNA TGTGCCAGCAGCCCCTCGGGAGGGCTGGGCTATGGCTACACCTTC. V is TRBV9 and J is TRBJ1-2; D remains unclear. Germline-derived CDR1 and CDR2 are SGDLS and YYNGEE. This CDR3 has 15 residues. Between the trimmed V and J ends, which lost 4 bases and 4 bases, there was a span of 17 bases.

The CDR3 DNA reads as TGTGCCAGCAGCCCCTCTAGCGGGAGGGCGGGAGATACGCAGTATTTT. Protein product: CASSPSSGRAGDTQYF. The chain has TRBV5-6 and TRBJ2-3; 12 bases map to TRBD2. The CDR3 sequence is 16 residues long. Germline values: CDR1 SGHDT, CDR2 YYEEEE. Trimming removed 4 bases from V and 5 bases from J; junction bases left unmatched: 8.

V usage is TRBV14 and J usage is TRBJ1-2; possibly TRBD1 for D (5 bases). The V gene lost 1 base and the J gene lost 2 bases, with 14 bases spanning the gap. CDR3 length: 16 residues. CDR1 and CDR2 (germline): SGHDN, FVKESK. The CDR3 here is CASSQGTGGGNYGYTF. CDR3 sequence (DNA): TGTGCCAGCAGCCAAGGGACCGGGGGAGGGAACTATGGCTACACCTTC.

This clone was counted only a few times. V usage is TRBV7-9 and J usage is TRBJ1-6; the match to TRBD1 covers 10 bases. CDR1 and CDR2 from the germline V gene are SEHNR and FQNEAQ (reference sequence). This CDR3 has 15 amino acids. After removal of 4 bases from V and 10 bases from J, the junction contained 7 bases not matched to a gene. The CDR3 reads CASSWGTGVGSPLHF. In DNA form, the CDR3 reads TGTGCCAGCAGCTGGGGGACAGGGGTCGGATCACCCCTCCACTTT.

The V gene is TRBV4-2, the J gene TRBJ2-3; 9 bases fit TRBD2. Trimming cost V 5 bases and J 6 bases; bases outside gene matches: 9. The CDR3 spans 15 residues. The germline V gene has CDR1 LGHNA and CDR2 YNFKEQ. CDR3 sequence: CASSAAGGPGDTQYF. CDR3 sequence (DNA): TGTGCCAGCAGCGCTGCGGGAGGGCCAGGGGATACGCAGTATTTT.

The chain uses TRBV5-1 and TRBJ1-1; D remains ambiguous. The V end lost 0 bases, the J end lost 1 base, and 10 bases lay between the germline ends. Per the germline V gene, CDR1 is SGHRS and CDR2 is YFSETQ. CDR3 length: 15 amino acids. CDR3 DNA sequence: TGCGCCAGCAGCTTGGGCAGTTTGCCGAACACTGAAGCTTTCTTT. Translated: CASSLGSLPNTEAFF.

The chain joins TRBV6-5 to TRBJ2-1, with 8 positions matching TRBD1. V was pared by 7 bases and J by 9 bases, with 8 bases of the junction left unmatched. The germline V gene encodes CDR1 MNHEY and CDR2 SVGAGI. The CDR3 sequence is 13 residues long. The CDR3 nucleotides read TGTGCCAGCAAGGCGACAGGGGTGGGTGAGCAGTTCTTC. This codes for CASKATGVGEQFF.

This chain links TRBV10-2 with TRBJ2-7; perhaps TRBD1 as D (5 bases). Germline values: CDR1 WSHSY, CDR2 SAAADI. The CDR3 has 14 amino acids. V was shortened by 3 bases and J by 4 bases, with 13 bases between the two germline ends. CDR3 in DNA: TGCGCCAGCAGTGAATTCGCCAGGACATACGAGCAGTACTTC. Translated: CASSEFARTYEQYF.

The CDR3 DNA follows: TGCGCCAGCAGCCCCGGGACATCTGGCTACGAGCAGTACTTC. It encodes CASSPGTSGYEQYF. J is TRBJ2-7 and V is TRBV10-1; tentatively, D is TRBD1 (6 bases). Germline lookup yields CDR1 WNHNN and CDR2 SYGVQD (reference sequence). V lost 6 bases and J 3 bases, leaving 15 bases between the germline ends. There are 14 residues in the CDR3.

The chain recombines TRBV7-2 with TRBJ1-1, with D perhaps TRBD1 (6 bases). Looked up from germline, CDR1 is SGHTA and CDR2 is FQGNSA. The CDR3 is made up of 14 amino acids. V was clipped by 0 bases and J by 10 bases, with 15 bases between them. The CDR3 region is CASSLAGGGWRAFF. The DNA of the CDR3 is TGTGCCAGCAGCTTAGCGGGAGGGGGGTGGCGAGCTTTCTTT.

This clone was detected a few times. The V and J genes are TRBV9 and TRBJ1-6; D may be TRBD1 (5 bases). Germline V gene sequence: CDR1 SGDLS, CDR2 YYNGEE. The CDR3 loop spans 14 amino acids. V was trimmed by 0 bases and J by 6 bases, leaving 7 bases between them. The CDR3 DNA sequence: TGTGCCAGCAGCGTAGGGGGGGGTAATTCACCCCTCCACTTT. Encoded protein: CASSVGGGNSPLHF.

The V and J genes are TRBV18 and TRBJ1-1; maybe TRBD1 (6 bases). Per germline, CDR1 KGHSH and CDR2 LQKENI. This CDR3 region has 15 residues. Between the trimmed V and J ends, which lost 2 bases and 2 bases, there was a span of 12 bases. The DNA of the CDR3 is TGTGCCAGCTCACCAGGGCGAGGGGGAAACACTGAAGCTTTCTTT. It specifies CASSPGRGGNTEAFF.